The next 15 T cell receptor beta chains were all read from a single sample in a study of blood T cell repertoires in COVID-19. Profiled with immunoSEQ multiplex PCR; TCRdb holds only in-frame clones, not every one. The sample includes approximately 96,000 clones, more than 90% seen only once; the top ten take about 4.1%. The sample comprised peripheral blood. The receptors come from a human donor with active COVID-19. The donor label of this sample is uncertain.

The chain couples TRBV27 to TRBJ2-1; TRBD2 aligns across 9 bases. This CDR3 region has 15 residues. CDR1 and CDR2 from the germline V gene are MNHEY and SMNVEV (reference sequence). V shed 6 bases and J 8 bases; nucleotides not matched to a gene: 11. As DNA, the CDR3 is TGTGCCAGCAGCCTAGCGGGACCAACTGGATATGAGCAGTTCTTC. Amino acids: CASSLAGPTGYEQFF.

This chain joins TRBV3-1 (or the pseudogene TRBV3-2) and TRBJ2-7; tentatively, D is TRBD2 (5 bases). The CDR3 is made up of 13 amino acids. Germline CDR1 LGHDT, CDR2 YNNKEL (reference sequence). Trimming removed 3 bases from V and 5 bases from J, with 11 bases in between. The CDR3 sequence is CASSQLRVNEQYF. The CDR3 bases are TGTGCCAGCAGCCAGTTGCGGGTGAACGAGCAGTACTTC.

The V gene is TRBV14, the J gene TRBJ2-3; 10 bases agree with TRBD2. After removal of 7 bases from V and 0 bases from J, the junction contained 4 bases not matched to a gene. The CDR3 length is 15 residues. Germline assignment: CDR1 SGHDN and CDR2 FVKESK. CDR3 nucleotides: TGTGCCAGCAAATGGACTAGCGGTAGCACAGATACGCAGTATTTT. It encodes CASKWTSGSTDTQYF.

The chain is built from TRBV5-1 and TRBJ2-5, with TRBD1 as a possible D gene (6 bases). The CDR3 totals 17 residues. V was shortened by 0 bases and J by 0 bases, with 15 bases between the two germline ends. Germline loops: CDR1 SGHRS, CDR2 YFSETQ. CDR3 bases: TGCGCCAGCAGCTTGGCCGGTATCCCAGGGGACCAAGAGACCCAGTACTTC. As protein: CASSLAGIPGDQETQYF.

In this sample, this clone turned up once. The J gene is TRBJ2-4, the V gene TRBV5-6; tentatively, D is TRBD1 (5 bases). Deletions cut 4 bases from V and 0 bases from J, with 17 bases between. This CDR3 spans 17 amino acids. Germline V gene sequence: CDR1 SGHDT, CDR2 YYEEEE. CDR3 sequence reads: CASSPATANVAKNIQYF. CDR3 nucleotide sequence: TGTGCCAGCAGCCCCGCGACAGCGAATGTAGCCAAAAACATTCAGTACTTC. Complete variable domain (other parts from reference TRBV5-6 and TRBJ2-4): DAGVTQSPTHLIKTRGQQVTLRCSPKSGHDTVSWYQQALGQGPQFIFQYYEEEERQRGNFPDRFSGHQFPNYSSELNVNALLLGDSALYLCASSPATANVAKNIQYFGAGTRLSVL.

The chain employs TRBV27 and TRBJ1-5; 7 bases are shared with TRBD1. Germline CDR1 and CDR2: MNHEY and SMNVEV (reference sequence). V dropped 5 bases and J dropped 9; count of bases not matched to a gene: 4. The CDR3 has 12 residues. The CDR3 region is CASSQTGRPQHF. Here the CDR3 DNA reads TGTGCCAGCAGTCAGACAGGGAGGCCCCAGCATTTT.

For the CDR3, the DNA is TGTGCCAGTAGTTTGCCGACAGGGAACTATGGCTACACCTTC. This encodes CASSLPTGNYGYTF. V is TRBV19 and J is TRBJ1-2, with 7 nucleotides matching TRBD1. Germline CDR1 and CDR2: LNHDA and SQIVND (reference sequence). The CDR3 is 14 residues long. Trimming cost V 5 bases and J 2 bases; bases outside gene matches: 5.

The DNA of the CDR3 is TGTGCCAGCAAGGGGAGGGTCACCGGGGAGCTGTTTTTT. As protein: CASKGRVTGELFF. V and J are TRBV9 and TRBJ2-2; TRBD2 matches at 7 bases. Germline lookup yields CDR1 SGDLS and CDR2 YYNGEE. With V trimmed by 6 bases and J by 4 bases, 3 bases remained unmatched. The CDR3 consists of 13 residues. Supplemented by reference TRBV9 and TRBJ2-2, the full variable domain reads DSGVTQTPKHLITATGQRVTLRCSPRSGDLSVYWYQQSLDQGLQFLIQYYNGEERAKGNILERFSAQQFPDLHSELNLSSLELGDSALYFCASKGRVTGELFFGEGSRLTVL.

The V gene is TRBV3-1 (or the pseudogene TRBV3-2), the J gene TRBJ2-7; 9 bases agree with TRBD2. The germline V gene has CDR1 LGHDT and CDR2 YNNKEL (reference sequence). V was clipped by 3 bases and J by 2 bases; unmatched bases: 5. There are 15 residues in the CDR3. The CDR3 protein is CASSQVAGGPYEQYF. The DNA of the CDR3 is TGTGCCAGCAGCCAGGTTGCGGGAGGGCCCTACGAGCAGTACTTC.

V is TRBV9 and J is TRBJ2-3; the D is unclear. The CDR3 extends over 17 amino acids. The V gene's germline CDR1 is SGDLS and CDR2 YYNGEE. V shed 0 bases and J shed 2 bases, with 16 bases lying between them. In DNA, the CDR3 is TGTGCCAGCAGCGTAGCTCTCAATAGCCGCTACACAGATACGCAGTATTTT. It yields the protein CASSVALNSRYTDTQYF.

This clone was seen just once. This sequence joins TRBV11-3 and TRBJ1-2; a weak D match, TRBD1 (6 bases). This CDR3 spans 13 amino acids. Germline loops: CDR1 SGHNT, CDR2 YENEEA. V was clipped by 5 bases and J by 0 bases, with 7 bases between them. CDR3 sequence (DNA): TGTGCCAGCAGCCGGACAGCTAACTATGGCTACACCTTC. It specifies CASSRTANYGYTF.

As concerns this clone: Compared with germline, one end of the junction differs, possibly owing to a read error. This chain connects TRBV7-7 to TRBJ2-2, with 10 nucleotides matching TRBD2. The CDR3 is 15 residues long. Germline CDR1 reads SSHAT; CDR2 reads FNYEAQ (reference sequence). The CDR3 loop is CASSSSSGRTGELFF. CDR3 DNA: TGTGCTAGCAGCTCGTCTAGCGGGAGAACCGGGGAGCTGTTTTTT.

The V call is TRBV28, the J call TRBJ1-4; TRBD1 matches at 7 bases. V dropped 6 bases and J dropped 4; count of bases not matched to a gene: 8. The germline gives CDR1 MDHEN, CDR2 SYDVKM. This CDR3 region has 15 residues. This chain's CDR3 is CASSPGDRDNEKLFF. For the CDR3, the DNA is TGTGCCAGCAGCCCAGGGGACAGAGATAATGAAAAACTGTTTTTT.

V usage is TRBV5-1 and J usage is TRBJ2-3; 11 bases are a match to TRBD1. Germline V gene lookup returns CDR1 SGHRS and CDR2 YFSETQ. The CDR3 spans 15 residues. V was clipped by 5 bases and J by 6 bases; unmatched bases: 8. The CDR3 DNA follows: TGCGCCAGCAGTTCAGGACAGGGGGCGCCGGATACGCAGTATTTT. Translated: CASSSGQGAPDTQYF.

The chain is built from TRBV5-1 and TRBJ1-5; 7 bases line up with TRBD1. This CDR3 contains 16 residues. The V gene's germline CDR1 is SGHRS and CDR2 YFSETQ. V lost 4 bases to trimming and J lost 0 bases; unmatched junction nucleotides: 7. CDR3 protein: CASSPGTAHSNQPQHF. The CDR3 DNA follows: TGCGCCAGCAGCCCCGGGACAGCACATAGCAATCAGCCCCAGCATTTT.